This T cell receptor beta chain derives from a study of shared T cell receptors in the human thymus. Libraries were prepared by immunoSEQ multiplex PCR; TCRdb keeps only in-frame clonotypes and omits some of them. The data show about 380,000 clones, 95% seen once. Trimming shortened V by 5 bases and J by 2 bases, and 13 bases separated the two germline ends. Germline CDR1 reads MDHEN; CDR2 reads SYDVKM. CDR3 size: 14 residues. The sequencing sample was made of thymocytes. This chain links TRBV28 with TRBJ2-7; D possibly corresponds to TRBD2 (5 bases). The TCR comes from a human donor. CDR3 coding DNA: TGTGCCAGCAGTCGCGTTAGCGCACCCTACGAGCAGTACTTC. Its protein product is CASSRVSAPYEQYF. Full variable domain (outside the CDR3, taken from reference TRBV28 and TRBJ2-7): DVKVTQSSRYLVKRTGEKVFLECVQDMDHENMFWYRQDPGLGLRLIYFSYDVKMKEKGDIPEGYSVSREKKERFSLILESASTNQTSMYLCASSRVSAPYEQYFGPGTRLTVT.